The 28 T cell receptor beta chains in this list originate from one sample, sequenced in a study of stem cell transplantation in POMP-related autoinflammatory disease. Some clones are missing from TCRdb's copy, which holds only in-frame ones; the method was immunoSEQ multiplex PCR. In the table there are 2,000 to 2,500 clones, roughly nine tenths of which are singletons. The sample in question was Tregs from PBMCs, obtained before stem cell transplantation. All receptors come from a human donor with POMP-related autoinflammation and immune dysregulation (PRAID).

In nucleotides, the CDR3 is TGTGCCAGCTCACCGGCGGGGCAGACAGATACGCAGTATTTT. Encoded protein: CASSPAGQTDTQYF. The rearrangement links TRBV18 to TRBJ2-3; D is perhaps TRBD2 (6 bases). V was trimmed by 3 bases and J by 3 bases, leaving 10 bases between them. The V gene's germline CDR1 is KGHSH and CDR2 LQKENI. This CDR3 is 14 amino acids long.

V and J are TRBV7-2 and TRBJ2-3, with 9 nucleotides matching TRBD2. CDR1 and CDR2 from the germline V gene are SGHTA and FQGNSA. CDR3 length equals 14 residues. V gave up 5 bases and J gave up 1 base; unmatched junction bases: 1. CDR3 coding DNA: TGTGCCAGCAGCCGACTAGCGGGCACAGATACGCAGTATTTT. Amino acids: CASSRLAGTDTQYF.

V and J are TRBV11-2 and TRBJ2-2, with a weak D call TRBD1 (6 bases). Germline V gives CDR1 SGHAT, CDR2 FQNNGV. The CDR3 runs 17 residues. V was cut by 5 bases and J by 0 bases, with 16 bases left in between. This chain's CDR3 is CASSLRAGATNTGELFF. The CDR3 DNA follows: TGTGCCAGCAGCCTGAGGGCAGGGGCCACGAACACCGGGGAGCTGTTTTTT. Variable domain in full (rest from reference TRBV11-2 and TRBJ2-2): EAGVAQSPRYKIIEKRQSVAFWCNPISGHATLYWYQQILGQGPKLLIQFQNNGVVDDSQLPKDRFSAERLKGVDSTLKIQPAKLEDSAVYLCASSLRAGATNTGELFFGEGSRLTVL.

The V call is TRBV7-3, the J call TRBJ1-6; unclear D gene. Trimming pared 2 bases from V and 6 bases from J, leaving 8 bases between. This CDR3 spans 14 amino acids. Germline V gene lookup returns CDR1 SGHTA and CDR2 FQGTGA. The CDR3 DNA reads TGTGCCAGCAGCTTAGGCAGCCCTAATTCACCCCTCCACTTT. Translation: CASSLGSPNSPLHF.

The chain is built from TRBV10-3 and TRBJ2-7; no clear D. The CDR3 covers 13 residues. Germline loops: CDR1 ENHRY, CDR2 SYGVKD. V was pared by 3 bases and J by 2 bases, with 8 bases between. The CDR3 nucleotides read TGTGCCATCAGTGACTCTCCTACCTACGAGCAGTACTTC. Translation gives CAISDSPTYEQYF.

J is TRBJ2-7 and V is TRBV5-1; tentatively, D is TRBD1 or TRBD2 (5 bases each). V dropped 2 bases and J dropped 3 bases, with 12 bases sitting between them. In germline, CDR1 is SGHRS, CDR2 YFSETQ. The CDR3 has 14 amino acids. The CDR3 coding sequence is TGCGCCAGCAGCTTATCCGGGACCCACTACGAGCAGTACTTC. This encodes CASSLSGTHYEQYF.

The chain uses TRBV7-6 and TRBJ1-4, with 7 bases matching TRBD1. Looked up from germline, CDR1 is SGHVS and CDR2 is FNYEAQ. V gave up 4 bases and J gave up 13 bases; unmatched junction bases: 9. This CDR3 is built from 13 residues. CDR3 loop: CASSSLRDSRLFF. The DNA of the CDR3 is TGTGCCAGCAGCTCTCTCCGGGACAGCCGACTGTTTTTT.

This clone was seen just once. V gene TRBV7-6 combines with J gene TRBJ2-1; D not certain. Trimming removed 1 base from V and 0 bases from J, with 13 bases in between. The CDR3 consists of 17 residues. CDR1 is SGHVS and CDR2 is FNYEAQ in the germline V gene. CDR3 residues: CASSLGQVLSSYNEQFF. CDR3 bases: TGTGCCAGCAGCTTAGGGCAGGTCCTTAGCTCCTACAATGAGCAGTTCTTC.

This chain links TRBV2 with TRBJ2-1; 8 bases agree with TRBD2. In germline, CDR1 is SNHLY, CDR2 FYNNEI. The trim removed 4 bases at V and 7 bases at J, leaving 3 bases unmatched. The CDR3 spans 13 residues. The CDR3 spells CASSAGGHNEQFF. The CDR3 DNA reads TGTGCCAGCAGTGCGGGGGGGCATAATGAGCAGTTCTTC. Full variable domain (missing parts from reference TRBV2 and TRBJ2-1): EPEVTQTPSHQVTQMGQEVILRCVPISNHLYFYWYRQILGQKVEFLVSFYNNEISEKSEIFDDQFSVERPDGSNFTLKIRSTKLEDSAMYFCASSAGGHNEQFFGPGTRLTVL.

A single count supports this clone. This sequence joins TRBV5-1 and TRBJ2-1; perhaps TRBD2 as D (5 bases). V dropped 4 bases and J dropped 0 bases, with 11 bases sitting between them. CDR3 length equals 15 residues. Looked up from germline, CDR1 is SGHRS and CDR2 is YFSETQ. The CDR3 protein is CASSLSGGSYNEQFF. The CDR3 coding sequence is TGCGCCAGCAGCCTAAGTGGAGGCTCCTACAATGAGCAGTTCTTC.

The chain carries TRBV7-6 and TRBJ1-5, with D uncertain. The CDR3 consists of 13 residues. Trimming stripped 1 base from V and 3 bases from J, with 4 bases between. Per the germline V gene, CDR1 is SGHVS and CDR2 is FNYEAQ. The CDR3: CASSLDLNQPQHF. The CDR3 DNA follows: TGTGCCAGCAGCTTAGACCTCAATCAGCCCCAGCATTTT.

The CDR3 DNA follows: TGTGCCAGCAGTTCAAGCGCGGAGACCCAGTACTTC. It yields the protein CASSSSAETQYF. J is TRBJ2-5 and V is TRBV6-5, with D unresolved. Between the trimmed V and J ends, which lost 4 bases and 5 bases, there was a span of 8 bases. Per the germline V gene, CDR1 is MNHEY and CDR2 is SVGAGI. This CDR3 is built from 12 residues.

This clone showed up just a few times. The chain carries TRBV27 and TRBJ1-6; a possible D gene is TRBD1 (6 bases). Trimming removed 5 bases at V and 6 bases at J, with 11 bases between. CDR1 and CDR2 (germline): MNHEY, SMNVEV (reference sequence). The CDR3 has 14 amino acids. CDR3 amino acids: CASSPTGFNSPLHF. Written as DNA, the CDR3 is TGTGCCAGCAGTCCCACAGGGTTTAATTCACCCCTCCACTTT.

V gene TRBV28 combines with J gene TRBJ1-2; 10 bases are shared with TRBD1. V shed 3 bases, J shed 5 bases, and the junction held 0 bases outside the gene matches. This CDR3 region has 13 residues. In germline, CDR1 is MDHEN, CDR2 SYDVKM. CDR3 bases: TGTGCCAGCAGTTTGGGACAGGGGTATGGCTACACCTTC. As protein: CASSLGQGYGYTF.

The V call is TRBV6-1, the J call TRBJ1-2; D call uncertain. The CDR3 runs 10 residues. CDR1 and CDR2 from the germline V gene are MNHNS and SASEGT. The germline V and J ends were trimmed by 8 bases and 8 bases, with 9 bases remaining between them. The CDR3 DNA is TGTGCCAGCGGGGAGTGGGGCTACACCTTC. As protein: CASGEWGYTF.

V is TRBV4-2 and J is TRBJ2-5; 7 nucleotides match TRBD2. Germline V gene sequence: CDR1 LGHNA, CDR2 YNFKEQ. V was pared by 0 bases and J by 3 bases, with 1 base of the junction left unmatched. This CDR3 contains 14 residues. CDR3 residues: CASSQDGREETQYF. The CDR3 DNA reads TGTGCCAGCAGCCAAGATGGGAGGGAAGAGACCCAGTACTTC.

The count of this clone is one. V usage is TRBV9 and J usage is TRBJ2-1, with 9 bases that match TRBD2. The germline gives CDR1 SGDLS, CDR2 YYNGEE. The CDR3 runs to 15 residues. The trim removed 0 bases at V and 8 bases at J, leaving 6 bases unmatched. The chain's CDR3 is CASSVVGSGSDEQFF. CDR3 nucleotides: TGTGCCAGCAGCGTAGTTGGTAGCGGGAGCGATGAGCAGTTCTTC.

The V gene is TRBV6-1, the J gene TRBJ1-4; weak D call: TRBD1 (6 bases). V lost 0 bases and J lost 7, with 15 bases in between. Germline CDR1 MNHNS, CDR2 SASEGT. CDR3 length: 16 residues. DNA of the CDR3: TGTGCCAGCAGTGAAGCGCCGGACAGACGGAGTGAAAAACTGTTTTTT. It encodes CASSEAPDRRSEKLFF.

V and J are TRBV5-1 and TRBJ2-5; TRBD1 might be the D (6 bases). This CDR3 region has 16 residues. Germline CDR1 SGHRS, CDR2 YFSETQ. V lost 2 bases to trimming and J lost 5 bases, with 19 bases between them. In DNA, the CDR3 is TGCGCCAGCAGCTTAAGCCCTCAGGGGCGGTGGGAGACCCAGTACTTC. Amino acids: CASSLSPQGRWETQYF.

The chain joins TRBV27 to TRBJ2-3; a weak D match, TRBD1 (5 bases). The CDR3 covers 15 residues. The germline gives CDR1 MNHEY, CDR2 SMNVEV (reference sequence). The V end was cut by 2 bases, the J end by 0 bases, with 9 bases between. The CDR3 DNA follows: TGTGCCAGCAGTTTAGGGGCGGCTAGCACAGATACGCAGTATTTT. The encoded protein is CASSLGAASTDTQYF.

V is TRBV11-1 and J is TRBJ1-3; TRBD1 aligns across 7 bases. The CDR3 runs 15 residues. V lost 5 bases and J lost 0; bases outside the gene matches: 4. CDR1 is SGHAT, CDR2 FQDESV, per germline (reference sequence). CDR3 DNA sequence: TGTGCCAGCAGCCTTGACAGGGTCTCTGGAAACACCATATATTTT. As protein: CASSLDRVSGNTIYF.

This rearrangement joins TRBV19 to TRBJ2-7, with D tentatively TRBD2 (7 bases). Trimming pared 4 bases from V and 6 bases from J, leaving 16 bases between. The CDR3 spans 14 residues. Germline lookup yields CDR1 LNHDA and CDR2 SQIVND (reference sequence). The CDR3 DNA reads TGTGCCAGTAGTAGCAAGGGGGAGGGCCCCGAGCAGTACTTC. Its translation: CASSSKGEGPEQYF.

CDR3 protein: CAISESPKGGKNEQFF. The CDR3 nucleotides are TGTGCCATCAGTGAGTCGCCAAAGGGGGGCAAGAATGAGCAGTTCTTC. The chain recombines TRBV10-3 with TRBJ2-1; D tentatively fits TRBD1 or TRBD2 (6 bases each). The CDR3 consists of 16 residues. In germline, CDR1 is ENHRY, CDR2 SYGVKD. V lost 0 bases and J 7 bases, leaving 16 bases between the germline ends.

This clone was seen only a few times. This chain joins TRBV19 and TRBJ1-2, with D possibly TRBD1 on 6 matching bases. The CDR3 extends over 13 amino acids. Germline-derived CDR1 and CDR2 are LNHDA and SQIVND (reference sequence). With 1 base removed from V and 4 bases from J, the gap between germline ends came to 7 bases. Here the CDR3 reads CASSIGGGYGYTF. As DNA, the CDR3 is TGTGCCAGTAGTATAGGAGGGGGCTATGGCTACACCTTC.

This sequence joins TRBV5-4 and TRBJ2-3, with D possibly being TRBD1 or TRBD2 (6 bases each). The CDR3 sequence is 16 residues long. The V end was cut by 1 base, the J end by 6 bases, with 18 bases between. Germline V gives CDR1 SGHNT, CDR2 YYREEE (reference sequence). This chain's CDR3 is CASSLLGGALGDTQYF. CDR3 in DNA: TGTGCCAGCAGCTTGTTGGGGGGCGCCCTGGGGGATACGCAGTATTTT.

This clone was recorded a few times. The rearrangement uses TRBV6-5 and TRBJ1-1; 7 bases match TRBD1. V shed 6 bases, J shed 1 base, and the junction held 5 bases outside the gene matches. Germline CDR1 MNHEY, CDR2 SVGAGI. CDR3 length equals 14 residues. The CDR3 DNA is TGTGCCAGCAGCCTCAGGGGGGCGAACACTGAAGCTTTCTTT. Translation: CASSLRGANTEAFF.

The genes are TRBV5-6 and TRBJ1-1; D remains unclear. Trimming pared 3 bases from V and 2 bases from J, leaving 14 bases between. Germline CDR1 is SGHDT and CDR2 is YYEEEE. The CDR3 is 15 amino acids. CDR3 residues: CASSSQPTTNTEAFF. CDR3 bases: TGTGCCAGCAGCTCCCAACCGACGACCAACACTGAAGCTTTCTTT.

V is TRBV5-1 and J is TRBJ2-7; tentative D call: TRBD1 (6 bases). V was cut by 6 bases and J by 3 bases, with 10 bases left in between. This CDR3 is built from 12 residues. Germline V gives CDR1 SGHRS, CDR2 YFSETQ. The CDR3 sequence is CASKKQGYEQYF. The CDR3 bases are TGCGCCAGCAAGAAACAGGGCTACGAGCAGTACTTC. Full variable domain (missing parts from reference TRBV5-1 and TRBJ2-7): KAGVTQTPRYLIKTRGQQVTLSCSPISGHRSVSWYQQTPGQGLQFLFEYFSETQRNKGNFPGRFSGRQFSNSRSEMNVSTLELGDSALYLCASKKQGYEQYFGPGTRLTVT.